These 8 T cell receptor beta chains originate from one sample sequenced in a study of T cell repertoires in cytomegalovirus infection. TCRdb analysed the reads with MiXCR anew, one entry per CDR3 protein. The sample consists of about 830,000 distinct CDR3 sequences, about 31% of them appearing once. No antigen has been assigned to these receptors. This specimen was cultured CD8+ T cells from PBMCs, taken from culture after CMV antigen stimulation. The receptors shown here come from a human donor in good health (CMV status not recorded). Some clones in this sample may be carry-over from other donors' samples.

This chain uses TRBV28 with TRBJ2-3; 10 bases match TRBD2. The V and J ends lost 3 bases and 5 bases, in that order; junction bases with no gene match: 5. Germline V CDR1 and CDR2: MDHEN, SYDVKM. The CDR3 is 15 residues long. The CDR3 bases are TGTGCCAGCAGTTTCCTAGCGGGGGCCAAAGATACGCAGTATTTT. Protein product: CASSFLAGAKDTQYF.

V is TRBV4-2 and J is TRBJ1-2; D is unclear. The CDR3 covers 17 residues. Trimming left V 0 bases short and J 5 bases short, with 19 bases between. CDR1 is LGHNA and CDR2 is YNFKEQ in the germline V gene. The CDR3 region has the DNA TGTGCCAGCAGCCAAGATGCCCTTGAAGTCAGCCCTTATGGCTACACCTTC. This sequence encodes CASSQDALEVSPYGYTF.

The chain is built from TRBV15 and TRBJ2-7, with 8 bases aligning to TRBD1. The V segment lost 2 bases and the J segment 1 base; nucleotides outside the gene matches: 1. CDR1 is LNHNV and CDR2 is YYDKDF in the germline V gene (reference sequence). There are 14 residues in the CDR3. In DNA, the CDR3 is TGTGCCACCAGCAGAAACAGGGGGTCCTACGAGCAGTACGTC. This gives the protein CATSRNRGSYEQYV.

This clonotype was seen once. A junction boundary mismatches the germline segment, possibly from a read error. The chain has TRBV5-3 and TRBJ1-2; no definite D call. TRBV5-3 is an ORF for which the function is uncertain. The CDR3 spans 14 residues. CDR3 sequence: CASSLESIYYGYTF. The CDR3 nucleotides read TGTGCCAGCAGCTTGGAGAGCATCTACTATGGCTACACCTTC.

This clonotype turned up a few times. The CDR3 loop is CASSPYRSGTGEETQYF. The CDR3 DNA reads TGTGCCAGCAGCCCCTACAGGTCTGGGACAGGGGAAGAGACCCAGTACTTC. The chain uses TRBV7-2 and TRBJ2-5; TRBD1 aligns across 10 bases. From germline, CDR1 is SGHTA and CDR2 FQGNSA. V trimming: 5 bases; J trimming: 3 bases; junction bases outside the gene matches: 12. The CDR3 extends over 17 amino acids.

V and J are TRBV4-1 and TRBJ1-1; no firm D call. Germline CDR1 MGHRA, CDR2 YSYEKL. Deletions cut 0 bases from V and 3 bases from J, with 17 bases between. The CDR3 is made up of 17 amino acids. As DNA, the CDR3 is TGCGCCAGCAGCCAAGAACCGGAAGGAGGGTCGTACACTGAAGCTTTCTTT. Its protein is CASSQEPEGGSYTEAFF.

The V and J genes are TRBV20-1 and TRBJ2-1; D might be TRBD2 (6 bases). CDR3 length: 14 amino acids. Germline assignment: CDR1 DFQATT and CDR2 SNEGSKA (reference sequence). V lost 3 bases to trimming and J lost 7 bases, with 16 bases between them. DNA for the CDR3: TGCAGTGCTAGTCTCCGGGGGAGGTATAATGAGCAGTTCTTC. Translation: CSASLRGRYNEQFF.

The chain joins TRBV6-5 to TRBJ2-1, with D uncertain. The CDR3 is made up of 13 amino acids. V lost 3 bases and J lost 4, with 7 bases in between. CDR1 and CDR2 (germline): MNHEY, SVGAGI. The CDR3 DNA is TGTGCCAGCAGTTATTGGCCTTACAATGAGCAGTTCTTC. It codes for CASSYWPYNEQFF.